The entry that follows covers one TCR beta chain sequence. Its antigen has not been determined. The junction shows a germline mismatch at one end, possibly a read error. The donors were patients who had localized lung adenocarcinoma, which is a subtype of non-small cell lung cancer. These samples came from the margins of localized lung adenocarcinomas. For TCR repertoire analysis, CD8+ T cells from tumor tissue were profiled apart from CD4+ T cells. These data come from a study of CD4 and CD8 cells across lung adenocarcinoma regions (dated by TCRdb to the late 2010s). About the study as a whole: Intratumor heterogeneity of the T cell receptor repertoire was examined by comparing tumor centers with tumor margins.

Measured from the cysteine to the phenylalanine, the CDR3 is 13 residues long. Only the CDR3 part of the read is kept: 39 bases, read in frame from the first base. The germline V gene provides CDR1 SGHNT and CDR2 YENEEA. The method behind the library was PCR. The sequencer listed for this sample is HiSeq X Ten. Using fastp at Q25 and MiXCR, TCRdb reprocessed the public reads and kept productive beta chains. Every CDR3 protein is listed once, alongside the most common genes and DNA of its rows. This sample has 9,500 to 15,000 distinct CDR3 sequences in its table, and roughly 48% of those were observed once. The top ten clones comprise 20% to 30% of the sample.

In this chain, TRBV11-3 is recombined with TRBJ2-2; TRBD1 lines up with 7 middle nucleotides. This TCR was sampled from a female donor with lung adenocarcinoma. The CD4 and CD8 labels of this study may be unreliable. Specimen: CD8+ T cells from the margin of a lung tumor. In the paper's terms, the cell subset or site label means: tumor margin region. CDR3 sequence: CASQAVRTGALYF. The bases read TGTGCCAGCCAGGCTGTACGCACAGGGGCGCTGTATTTT.